This is a list of T cell receptor beta chains from one sample in a study of T-cell reconstitution after alpha-beta-depleted transplantation in children. TCRdb redid the calling of the PCR reads with MiXCR, one entry per CDR3 protein. The sample consists of around 450,000 distinct CDR3 sequences, 15% to 20% of them appearing once. The sequencing here drew on PBMCs, mostly from graft donor cells, taken 360 days after TCRalphabeta/CD19-depleted stem cell transplant. These receptors all stem from a boy in the first two years of life who had a stem cell transplant for Wiskott-Aldrich syndrome, so the T cells may come from the graft donor. CDR3s leave out the opening cysteine and the closing phenylalanine or tryptophan.

>TRBV12-3/TRBV12-4|TRBJ2-7
ASSYTQESSYEQY
>TRBV7-9|TRBJ2-7
ASSSLSGYEQY
>TRBV5-1|TRBJ2-1
ASSPRVIAGKSYNEQF
>TRBV29-1|TRBJ2-1
SVVGQGSYNEQF
>TRBV14|TRBJ2-4
ASSGSRTGPGDIQY
>TRBV7-8|TRBJ1-1
ASSPSIIQGVNTEAF
>TRBV15|TRBJ1-1
ATSRDPTGLGTEAF
>TRBV28|TRBJ2-4
ASSFGGVLGIQY
>TRBV12-3/TRBV12-4|TRBJ2-2
ASSNRVTGELF
>TRBV9|TRBJ2-3
ASSVEYATDTQY
>TRBV29-1|TRBJ1-2
SVLGTEPWRGYT
>TRBV24-1|TRBJ2-1
ATSQASSSYNEQF
>TRBV12-3/TRBV12-4|TRBJ1-1
ASSPRHPLNTEAF
>TRBV12-3/TRBV12-4|TRBJ2-3
ASNLRATDTQY
>TRBV3-1|TRBJ1-2
ASSQVRRDRGANYGYT
>TRBV6-1|TRBJ2-7
ASIHPGQPYEQY
>TRBV7-2|TRBJ2-1
ASSRTSGGATYNEQF
>TRBV6-1|TRBJ2-1
ASSRIRGGQEQF
>TRBV20-1|TRBJ2-7
SLGEPPYEQY
>TRBV3-1|TRBJ1-3
ASSPQPRGAGNTIY
>TRBV20-1|TRBJ2-1
SAPRGLAGIWRTAEQF
>TRBV2|TRBJ2-4
ASSEHPRGLNIQY
>TRBV10-3|TRBJ2-1
AISESRDGNNEQF
>TRBV20-1|TRBJ1-1
SARTPGGTEAF
>TRBV12-3/TRBV12-4|TRBJ2-7
ASSFKQAYEQY
>TRBV24-1|TRBJ2-1
AHRMGSSGRIRSSYNEQF